This TCR beta chain is from a study of immune evolution from preneoplasia to lung adenocarcinoma. The wider study: HLA loss of heterozygosity: roughly 7.5% AIS, about 15% MIA, approximately 35% ADC, none AAH.

V lost 5 bases, J lost 5 bases, and 9 bases stayed unmatched. Looked up from germline, CDR1 is SEHNR and CDR2 is FQNEAQ (reference sequence). The CDR3 contains 15 residues. Premalignant or tumor cells were enriched by macro-dissection after pathologic assessment. With regard to this clone: Its specificity is not known.

Findings and limits, study-wide: From normal lung to invasive adenocarcinoma, top clone frequencies appeared to decrease. Clonality was highest in normal lung, lower in later-stage lesions apparently.

Method: immunoSEQ multiplex PCR; TCRdb's copy keeps in-frame clones and lacks some. Among around 41,000 clones listed, more than 60% were seen once. The gene calls are TRBV7-9 and TRBJ2-5; 9 bases fit TRBD2. Input material: FFPE invasive lung adenocarcinoma tissue. The clonotype comes from a person between 55 and 69 years old with lung adenocarcinoma. The CDR3 is CASSPLRTSAETQYF. Written as DNA, the CDR3 is TGTGCCAGCAGCCCCCTCAGGACTAGCGCGGAGACCCAGTACTTC. Using reference TRBV7-9 and TRBJ2-5 for the parts outside the CDR3, the full variable domain is DTGVSQNPRHKITKRGQNVTFRCDPISEHNRLYWYRQTLGQGPEFLTYFQNEAQLEKSRLLSDRFSAERPKGSFSTLEIQRTEQGDSAMYLCASSPLRTSAETQYFGPGTRLLVL.